This TCR beta chain was recovered during a study of shared clonotypes between healthy human individuals. Profiling relied on immunoSEQ multiplex PCR, and the TCRdb table lists in-frame clones only, not all of them. The sample includes around 2.1 million clones, 90% to 96% seen only once; the top ten take more than 0.1%. Partitioning of CD4+ cells yielded a CD45RA+ naive subset and a CD45RA-negative memory subset. Germline CDR1 reads ENHRY; CDR2 reads SYGVKD. The CDR3 is 14 residues long. The trim removed 10 bases at V and 7 bases at J, leaving 9 bases unmatched. The rearrangement joins TRBV10-3 to TRBJ2-1, with TRBD1 matching over 11 bases. This clonotype originated in a young man in good health. The source material was naive CD4+ T cells sorted from blood. Documented subset: CD45RA+ positively selected. CDR3 sequence reads: CATRTGQGVNEQFF. The CDR3 nucleotides are TGTGCCACCCGGACGGGACAGGGGGTAAATGAGCAGTTCTTC.